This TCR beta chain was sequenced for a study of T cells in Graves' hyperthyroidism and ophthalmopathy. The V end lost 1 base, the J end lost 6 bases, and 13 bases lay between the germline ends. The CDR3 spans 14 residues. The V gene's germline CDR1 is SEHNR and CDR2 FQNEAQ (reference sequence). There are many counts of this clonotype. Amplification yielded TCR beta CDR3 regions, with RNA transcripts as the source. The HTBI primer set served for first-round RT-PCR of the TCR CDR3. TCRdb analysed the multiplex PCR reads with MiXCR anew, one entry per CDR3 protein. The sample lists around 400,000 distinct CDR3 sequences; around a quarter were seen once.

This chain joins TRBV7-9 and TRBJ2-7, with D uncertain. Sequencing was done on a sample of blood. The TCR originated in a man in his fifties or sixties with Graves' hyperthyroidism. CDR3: CASSLGSGLREQYF. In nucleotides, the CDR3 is TGTGCCAGCAGCTTAGGGTCAGGTCTCCGCGAGCAGTACTTC.